Described below is a single TCR beta chain sequence and its context. This record belongs to a study of patients and donors after allogeneic stem cell transplantation. V shed 0 bases, J shed 1 base, and the junction held 6 bases outside the gene matches. This CDR3 has 18 amino acids. Germline V lookup: CDR1 ENHRY, CDR2 SYGVKD. TCRdb fed the RT-PCR reads into MiXCR, producing one record per CDR3 protein. The sample includes roughly 200,000 distinct CDR3 sequences, roughly two fifths of them seen just once. What was sequenced was blood, either unsorted or a sorted T cell fraction (not recorded which). The TCR originated in a human donor who was either an allogeneic HSCT recipient or a stem cell or donor lymphocyte infusion donor (not recorded which). It is not recorded whose cells these are; they may come from a transplant donor. This rearrangement joins TRBV10-3 to TRBJ2-1, with 10 bases that match TRBD1. Here the CDR3 DNA reads TGTGCCATCAGTGAGTCTGGACAGGGGGTTTGGTCCTACAATGAGCAGTTCTTC. Translating it yields CAISESGQGVWSYNEQFF.